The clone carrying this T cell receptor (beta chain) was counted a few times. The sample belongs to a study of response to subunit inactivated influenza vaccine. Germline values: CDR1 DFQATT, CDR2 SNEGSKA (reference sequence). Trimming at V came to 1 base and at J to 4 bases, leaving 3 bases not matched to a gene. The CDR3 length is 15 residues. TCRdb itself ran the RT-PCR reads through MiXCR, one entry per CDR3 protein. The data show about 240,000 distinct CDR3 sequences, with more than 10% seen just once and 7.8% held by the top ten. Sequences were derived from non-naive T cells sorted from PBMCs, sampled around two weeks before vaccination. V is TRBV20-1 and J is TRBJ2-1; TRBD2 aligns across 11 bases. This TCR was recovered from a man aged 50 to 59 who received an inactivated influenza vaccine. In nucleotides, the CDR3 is TGCAGTGCTAGAGCGACTAGCGGGAATTACAATGAGCAGTTCTTC. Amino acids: CSARATSGNYNEQFF.